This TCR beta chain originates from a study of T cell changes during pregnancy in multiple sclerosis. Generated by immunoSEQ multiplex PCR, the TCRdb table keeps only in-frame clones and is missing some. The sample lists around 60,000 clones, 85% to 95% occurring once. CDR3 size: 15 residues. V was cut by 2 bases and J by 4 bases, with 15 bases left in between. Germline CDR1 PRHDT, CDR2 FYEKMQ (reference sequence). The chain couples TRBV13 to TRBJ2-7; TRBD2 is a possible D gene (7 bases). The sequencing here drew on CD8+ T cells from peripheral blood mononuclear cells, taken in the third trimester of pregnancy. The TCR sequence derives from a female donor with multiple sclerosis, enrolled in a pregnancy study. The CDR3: CASSLKGEGRYEQYF. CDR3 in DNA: TGTGCCAGCAGCTTAAAGGGGGAGGGCCGGTACGAGCAGTACTTC.